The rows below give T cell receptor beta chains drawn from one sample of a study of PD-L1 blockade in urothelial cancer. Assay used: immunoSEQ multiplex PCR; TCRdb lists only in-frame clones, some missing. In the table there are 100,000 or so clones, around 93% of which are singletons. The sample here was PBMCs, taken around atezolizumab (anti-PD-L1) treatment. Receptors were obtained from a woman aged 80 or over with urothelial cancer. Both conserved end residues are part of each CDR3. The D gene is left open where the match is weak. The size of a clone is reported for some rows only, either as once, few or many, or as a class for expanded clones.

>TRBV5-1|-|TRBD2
CASSPRLAGGNLQVTQYF
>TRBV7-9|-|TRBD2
CASSPDRVGGREGQGEQFF
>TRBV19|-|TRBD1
CASSPRDRFFMNTEAFF
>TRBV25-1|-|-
CASSGYGQDTQYF
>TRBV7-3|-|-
CASSSDGQETQYF
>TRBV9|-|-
CASGVGSTIYF
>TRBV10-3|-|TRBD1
CAIRGPGQGTEAFF
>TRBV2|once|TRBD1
CASSLTGAAQPQHF
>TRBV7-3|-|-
CASSSHGRRLTDTQYF
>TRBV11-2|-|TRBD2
CASSLGLAKETQYF
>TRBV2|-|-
CARGTTLNTGELFF
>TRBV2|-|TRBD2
CASISRGFADTQYF
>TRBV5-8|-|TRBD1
CASSLWQGVTTEAFF
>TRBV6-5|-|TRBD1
CASSYARGHEKLFF
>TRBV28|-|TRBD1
CASRLQGVQPQHF
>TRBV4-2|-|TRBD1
CASSQSTGGNQPQHF
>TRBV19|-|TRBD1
CASSTGTGEKETQYF
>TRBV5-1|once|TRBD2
CASSLFGGRGRSGEQFF
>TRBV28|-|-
CASSPPAANYGYTF
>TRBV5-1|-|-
CASSSQGSPNEKLFF
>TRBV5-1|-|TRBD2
CASSPRTSGDHNEQFF
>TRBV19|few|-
CASSTPLARFYGYTF